This T cell receptor (beta chain) was sequenced in a study of CXCR3-negative and CXCR3-positive naive CD8 T cells. Study information: Sequencing yielded 150 million or so TRB reads, roughly 1.5 +/- 0.3 million per library. Points from the study as a whole: CXCR3-positive naive cells carried more hydrophobic TRB CDR3s than CXCR3-negative ones.

5' RACE with UMI labels generated the TRB cDNA libraries. No DNA is given; TCRdb re-called the 5' RACE reads and lists each CDR3 protein once. In all, the sample yields about 150,000 distinct CDR3 sequences. Looked up from germline, CDR1 is SGHVS and CDR2 is FQNEAQ. This CDR3 region has 14 residues. Details on this clonotype: Its antigen remains unknown.

The sequenced sample consisted of naive CXCR3+ CD8+ T cells from blood. Subset meaning: CD45RO-CCR7+CD27+CD95- naive CD8+ T cells expressing CXCR3 (TNR3+). This sequence joins TRBV7-8 and TRBJ2-5. This receptor was identified in a human donor in good health. Some clones in this sample may be carry-over from other donors' samples. The CDR3 reads CASSLAGLQETQYF.